This entry lists 11 T cell receptor beta chains sequenced from one sample in a study of regulatory T cells in long-lasting Graves disease. Time point here: newly diagnosed GD, antithyroid drugs for less than 3 months. With RNA extracted from PBMCs as input, the TCR library was made. HTBI primers from iRepertoire and Arm-PCR of CDR3 regions yielded the TCR beta libraries. TCRdb processed the multiplex PCR reads anew with MiXCR; each CDR3 protein has one entry. The repertoire includes about 620,000 distinct CDR3 sequences, 15% to 20% of them detected once, and approximately 18% sits in the top ten. These data were also filed under a second study, of T cells in Graves' hyperthyroidism and ophthalmopathy.

The specimen comprised peripheral blood mononuclear cells (PBMCs), sampled at new diagnosis, from a patient treated with antithyroid drugs. These receptors all stem from a woman aged 25 to 39 with Graves disease.

This clonotype was counted a few times. This chain joins TRBV6-4 and TRBJ2-2; tentative D call: TRBD1 (5 bases). The germline V gene encodes CDR1 MRHNA and CDR2 SNTAGT. The V end lost 6 bases, the J end lost 0 bases, and 11 bases lay between the germline ends. The CDR3 spans 15 residues. The CDR3 here is CASSAGNSNTGELFF. In nucleotides, the CDR3 is TGTGCCAGCAGCGCAGGGAATTCGAACACCGGGGAGCTGTTTTTT.

The V gene is TRBV10-3, the J gene TRBJ2-3; D is perhaps TRBD1 or TRBD2 (6 bases each). V shed 11 bases and J shed 2 bases, with 20 bases lying between them. The CDR3 runs 15 residues. Germline assignment: CDR1 ENHRY and CDR2 SYGVKD. CDR3 residues: CASGHLGLLTDTQYF. In nucleotides, the CDR3 is TGTGCCTCGGGACACCTGGGACTTCTCACAGATACGCAGTATTTT.

This clonotype was observed a few times. The V and J genes are TRBV28 and TRBJ1-2, with D possibly being TRBD1 (6 bases). V was shortened by 4 bases and J by 5 bases, with 26 bases between the two germline ends. This CDR3 comprises 18 residues. Germline CDR1 and CDR2: MDHEN and SYDVKM. Here the CDR3 DNA reads TGTGCCAGCAGTTCCCCAGGGAGGGGGGGCCTAATTGCGTATGGCTACACCTTC. Protein: CASSSPGRGGLIAYGYTF.

This clonotype was counted many times. This chain connects TRBV7-8 to TRBJ2-3; D may match TRBD1 or TRBD2 (5 bases each). Germline V CDR1 and CDR2: SGHVS, FQNEAQ. The CDR3 has 15 amino acids. V was clipped by 5 bases and J by 6 bases, with 18 bases between them. In DNA, the CDR3 is TGTGCCAGCAGCACTGGGGGACGGAGAATTGATACGCAGTATTTT. Its protein product is CASSTGGRRIDTQYF.

The chain carries TRBV19 and TRBJ1-2; TRBD1 agrees at 8 bases. The length of the CDR3 is 15 residues. J gave up 5 bases and V 5 bases, and 10 bases lay outside the gene matches. The germline CDR1 and CDR2 sequences are LNHDA and SQIVND (reference sequence). The CDR3, as DNA: TGTGCCAGTAGTGCACTTTCTAGGACAGGGTATGGCTACACCTTC. It specifies CASSALSRTGYGYTF. The full variable domain, its missing parts supplied by reference TRBV19 and TRBJ1-2, is DGGITQSPKYLFRKEGQNVTLSCEQNLNHDAMYWYRQDPGQGLRLIYYSQIVNDFQKGDIAEGYSVSREKKESFPLTVTSAQKNPTAFYLCASSALSRTGYGYTFGSGTRLTVV.

This clonotype was seen ten or more times. The chain carries TRBV11-2 and TRBJ2-1; D gene unclear. V lost 2 bases and J lost 7, with 9 bases in between. The CDR3 totals 13 residues. Germline-derived CDR1 and CDR2 are SGHAT and FQNNGV. The CDR3 DNA sequence: TGTGCCAGCAGCTTAATCGTCGGAAATGAGCAGTTCTTC. This translates into CASSLIVGNEQFF.

This clonotype was picked up a small number of times. The chain has TRBV7-6 and TRBJ2-7; 9 bases are shared with TRBD2. The trim removed 6 bases at V and 2 bases at J, leaving 8 bases unmatched. From germline, CDR1 is SGHVS and CDR2 FNYEAQ. The length of the CDR3 is 15 residues. CDR3 protein: CASSPEAGGTYEQYF. CDR3 DNA sequence: TGTGCCAGCAGTCCCGAAGCGGGAGGAACCTACGAGCAGTACTTC. Full variable domain (rest looked up from reference TRBV7-6 and TRBJ2-7): GAGVSQSPRYKVTKRGQDVALRCDPISGHVSLYWYRQALGQGPEFLTYFNYEAQQDKSGLPNDRFSAERPEGSISTLTIQRTEQRDSAMYRCASSPEAGGTYEQYFGPGTRLTVT.

V is TRBV18 and J is TRBJ2-3; 8 nucleotides line up with TRBD2. J gave up 2 bases and V 3 bases, and 7 bases lay outside the gene matches. CDR3 length: 16 residues. Germline V gives CDR1 KGHSH, CDR2 LQKENI. The chain's CDR3 is CASSPLGTSNTDTQYF. The CDR3 DNA reads TGTGCCAGCTCACCCCTCGGGACTAGTAACACAGATACGCAGTATTTT.

This clonotype showed up many times. The CDR3 nucleotides read TGTGCCAGCAGCCCCCGGACAGATGCCTACGAGCAGTACTTC. Its translation is CASSPRTDAYEQYF. The V call is TRBV12-3 or TRBV12-4, the J call TRBJ2-7; D may be TRBD1 (6 bases). Trimming pared 6 bases from V and 2 bases from J, leaving 14 bases between. This CDR3 spans 14 amino acids.

This clonotype came up once. A much larger clone differs from this one at a single base, so this may be a read error. A read error is likely, as this CDR3 ends without the conserved phenylalanine or tryptophan. The gene calls are TRBV7-8 and TRBJ2-3, with D perhaps matching TRBD1 (6 bases). The CDR3 runs to 16 residues. V was shortened by 0 bases and J by 0 bases, with 10 bases between the two germline ends. Per the germline V gene, CDR1 is SGHVS and CDR2 is FQNEAQ. CDR3 in DNA: TGTGCCAGCAGCTTAGCACAGGGACCTAGCACAGATACGCAGTATCTT. It is translated as CASSLAQGPSTDTQYL.

The chain couples TRBV20-1 to TRBJ2-1; 7 bases line up with TRBD2. In germline, CDR1 is DFQATT, CDR2 SNEGSKA (reference sequence). The CDR3 runs to 18 residues. The V segment lost 5 bases and the J segment 0 bases; nucleotides outside the gene matches: 16. CDR3: CSAGSPSGTTDSYNEQFF. For the CDR3, the DNA is TGCAGTGCTGGTTCCCCCTCCGGGACTACCGACTCCTACAATGAGCAGTTCTTC.